The 14 T cell receptor beta chains in this list originate from one sample, sequenced in a study of T cell responses to AZD1222 COVID-19 vaccine. Measured with immunoSEQ multiplex PCR; TCRdb has only the in-frame clones, and not every one. The sample carries 150,000 to 200,000 clones, 94% recorded once. The material sequenced was peripheral blood, taken 28 days after the second AZD1222 dose. The receptors shown here come from an adult who received the AZD1222 COVID-19 vaccine.

J is TRBJ2-7 and V is TRBV2, with D tentatively TRBD1 (6 bases). The CDR3 runs 15 residues. Deletions cut 0 bases from V and 4 bases from J, with 13 bases between. Germline V gene sequence: CDR1 SNHLY, CDR2 FYNNEI. CDR3 in amino acids: CASSEASDRAYEQYF. The CDR3 nucleotides are TGTGCCAGCAGTGAAGCGTCGGACAGAGCATACGAGCAGTACTTC. Together with reference TRBV2 and TRBJ2-7, the CDR3 gives the full variable domain: EPEVTQTPSHQVTQMGQEVILRCVPISNHLYFYWYRQILGQKVEFLVSFYNNEISEKSEIFDDQFSVERPDGSNFTLKIRSTKLEDSAMYFCASSEASDRAYEQYFGPGTRLTVT.

This chain links TRBV6-5 with TRBJ2-3; D is ambiguous. The V and J ends lost 7 bases and 2 bases respectively, with 13 bases between them. CDR1 and CDR2 from the germline V gene are MNHEY and SVGAGI. CDR3 length: 14 residues. The CDR3 coding sequence is TGTGCCAGCACCCAACCCTGGGCCACAGATACGCAGTATTTT. Translation gives CASTQPWATDTQYF.

The V call is TRBV6-1, the J call TRBJ1-2; maybe TRBD1 (6 bases). V was clipped by 1 base and J by 8 bases, with 11 bases between them. The CDR3 loop spans 13 amino acids. Per germline, CDR1 MNHNS and CDR2 SASEGT. DNA for the CDR3: TGTGCCAGCAGTGAAGGAGGGGGAAACGGCTACACCTTC. This sequence encodes CASSEGGGNGYTF.

The chain recombines TRBV5-4 with TRBJ2-1; 15 bases align to TRBD2. Germline assignment: CDR1 SGHNT and CDR2 YYREEE (reference sequence). The CDR3 runs 17 residues. J gave up 5 bases and V 2 bases, and 5 bases lay outside the gene matches. Written as DNA, the CDR3 is TGTGCCAGCAGCTTAGGACTAGCGGGAGGGCCCAACAATGAGCAGTTCTTC. It is translated as CASSLGLAGGPNNEQFF.

The chain links TRBV30 to TRBJ1-2; 8 nucleotides align to TRBD1. The germline gives CDR1 GTSNPN, CDR2 SVGIG (reference sequence). The CDR3 spans 14 residues. With V trimmed by 0 bases and J by 8 bases, 8 bases remained unmatched. CDR3 sequence: CAWSVRTGPRGYTF. CDR3 sequence (DNA): TGTGCCTGGAGTGTGAGGACAGGGCCGAGGGGCTACACCTTC.

This clone was recorded once. The gene calls are TRBV10-3 and TRBJ2-3, with D unresolved. The CDR3 runs to 13 residues. V lost 2 bases and J 2 bases, leaving 5 bases between the germline ends. CDR1 is ENHRY and CDR2 is SYGVKD in the germline V gene. The CDR3 nucleotides are TGTGCCATCAGTGAGCCGTACACAGATACGCAGTATTTT. Translating gives CAISEPYTDTQYF.

The chain is built from TRBV15 and TRBJ1-1; D call uncertain. Germline assignment: CDR1 LNHNV and CDR2 YYDKDF (reference sequence). The ends were cut back, 1 base at V and 2 bases at J, with 8 bases in the middle. The CDR3 runs to 14 residues. The CDR3 DNA reads as TGTGCCACCAGCAGAGGAGGGCCCAACACTGAAGCTTTCTTT. Amino acids: CATSRGGPNTEAFF.

V gene TRBV29-1 combines with J gene TRBJ2-5, with 8 bases aligning to TRBD1. The CDR3 spans 13 residues. Germline lookup yields CDR1 SQVTM and CDR2 ANQGSEA. The V gene end was trimmed by 4 bases and the J gene end by 5 bases; junction bases not matched to a gene: 6. The chain's CDR3 is CSVGRTGPETQYF. The CDR3, as DNA: TGCAGCGTTGGAAGGACAGGGCCGGAGACCCAGTACTTC.

The V gene is TRBV6-5, the J gene TRBJ2-1; D tentatively fits TRBD1 or TRBD2 (5 bases each). Germline-derived CDR1 and CDR2 are MNHEY and SVGAGI. The CDR3 length is 13 residues. Trimming stripped 10 bases from V and 5 bases from J, with 15 bases between. The CDR3 reads CATRVTGHNEQFF. CDR3 coding DNA: TGTGCCACCAGGGTAACGGGACACAATGAGCAGTTCTTC.

This clone showed up just once. The rearrangement joins TRBV7-9 to TRBJ1-4; D uncertain. Trimming cost V 5 bases and J 8 bases, with 9 bases left between them. This CDR3 is built from 12 residues. Germline V gene sequence: CDR1 SEHNR, CDR2 FQNEAQ (reference sequence). The CDR3 DNA reads TGTGCCAGCAGCCTATTGGACGAAAAACTGTTTTTT. It encodes CASSLLDEKLFF.

CDR3 coding DNA: TGTGCCAGTAGGCAGGGTTTCAGTCAGCCCCAGCATTTT. Translation gives CASRQGFSQPQHF. The chain links TRBV19 to TRBJ1-5; D possibly corresponds to TRBD1 (5 bases). The germline gives CDR1 LNHDA, CDR2 SQIVND (reference sequence). Trimming cost V 6 bases and J 6 bases, with 12 bases left between them. This CDR3 has 13 amino acids. The whole variable domain, remainder taken from reference TRBV19 and TRBJ1-5, is DGGITQSPKYLFRKEGQNVTLSCEQNLNHDAMYWYRQDPGQGLRLIYYSQIVNDFQKGDIAEGYSVSREKKESFPLTVTSAQKNPTAFYLCASRQGFSQPQHFGDGTRLSIL.

The CDR3 bases are TGTGCCAGCTCGGGTCCGTCCCCTACCCCCCAGCATTTT. This gives the protein CASSGPSPTPQHF. This sequence joins TRBV28 and TRBJ1-5; D ambiguous. The CDR3 covers 13 residues. Per germline, CDR1 MDHEN and CDR2 SYDVKM. Trimming shortened V by 8 bases and J by 10 bases, and 18 bases separated the two germline ends.

The chain joins TRBV29-1 to TRBJ2-7, with a possible D match to TRBD2 (6 bases). The CDR3 has 11 amino acids. The germline gives CDR1 SQVTM, CDR2 ANQGSEA. Trimming cost V 4 bases and J 4 bases, with 8 bases left between them. The DNA of the CDR3 is TGCAGCGTTGGGGACTTATACGAGCAGTACTTC. Its translation is CSVGDLYEQYF.

The genes are TRBV30 and TRBJ2-7, with D tentatively TRBD1 or TRBD2 (5 bases each). Germline V gives CDR1 GTSNPN, CDR2 SVGIG (reference sequence). This CDR3 has 13 amino acids. V lost 0 bases to trimming and J lost 9 bases, with 15 bases between them. CDR3 in amino acids: CAWSVLGQSGQYF. The CDR3 region has the DNA TGTGCCTGGAGTGTACTAGGACAATCCGGGCAGTACTTC.